The clone carrying this TCR beta chain has a count of ten or more. This sample was taken from a study of Graves' ophthalmopathy and Graves' hyperthyroidism. The diagnosis combined clinical symptoms, thyroxine, TRAb, thyroid ultrasound and orbital computed tomography scans. Germline values: CDR1 SNHLY, CDR2 FYNNEI. The CDR3 spans 13 residues. Trimming took 4 bases from V and 4 from J, leaving 11 bases between them. As the template, RNA transcripts were used to amplify TCR beta CDR3 regions. First-round RT-PCR relied on HTBI primers, and a second-round multiplex PCR came next. TCRdb recomputed calls from the multiplex PCR reads with MiXCR, one row per CDR3 protein. Seen here are about 550,000 distinct CDR3 sequences, about 35% observed once, and the top ten hold 3.5% to 5%.

The chain links TRBV2 to TRBJ2-7; either TRBD1 or TRBD2 may supply D (5 bases each). The sequence derives from an adult man with Graves' hyperthyroidism. Material for sequencing was peripheral blood or thyroid tissue (not recorded which). This CDR3 reads CASSVRGEYEQYF. The CDR3 DNA sequence: TGTGCCAGCAGTGTACGAGGGGAATACGAGCAGTACTTC.